The T cell receptor beta chain under discussion was sequenced for a study of T cell responses to AZD1222 COVID-19 vaccine. Some clones are missing from TCRdb's copy, which holds only in-frame ones; the method was immunoSEQ multiplex PCR. The sample includes around 120,000 clones, approximately 92% of them seen just once. Second-dose schedules of about 4 or about 12 weeks were combined. As for this clone: No antigen is known for it.

The CDR3 extends over 14 amino acids. Germline V gene data show CDR1 as SGHTA and CDR2 as FQGNSA. Trimming stripped 1 base from V and 2 bases from J, with 6 bases between. Study conclusions and caveats: Repertoires were sampled only after the peak T cell response. Donors in the cohort were predominantly white British and more often female, and clonal diversity was possibly underestimated.

The receptor's source is an adult who received the AZD1222 COVID-19 vaccine. Specimen: peripheral blood, collected 28 days after the second AZD1222 dose. The rearrangement uses TRBV7-2 and TRBJ1-5; D unclear. The CDR3 region has the DNA TGTGCCAGCAGCTTAGGTGGGGGCAATCAGCCCCAGCATTTT. The encoded protein is CASSLGGGNQPQHF.